This T cell receptor (beta chain) is from a study of T cell changes during pregnancy in multiple sclerosis. Only in-frame clones appear in the TCRdb table, and some are missing; sequencing was by immunoSEQ multiplex PCR. This table has 55,000 to 65,000 clones, 93% appearing once. This clone showed up just once. This TCR was recovered from a female donor with multiple sclerosis, enrolled in a pregnancy study. Sequences were derived from peripheral blood, sampled after pregnancy.

DNA for the CDR3: TGTGCCAGCAGTGAGTTTTCCAGGTACAATGAGCAGTTCTTC. Residues: CASSEFSRYNEQFF. This chain joins TRBV25-1 and TRBJ2-1; no definite D call. The CDR3 sequence is 14 residues long. V was shortened by 3 bases and J by 4 bases, with 10 bases between the two germline ends. The germline V gene encodes CDR1 MGHDK and CDR2 SYGVNS.